This paragraph reports one TCR beta chain. Its antigen is as yet unknown. The sample comes from a study of monozygotic twins with inflammatory bowel disease. General observations from the study: Repertoire similarity did not differ between concordant and discordant twins, perhaps due to limited power.

CDR3 length equals 16 residues. Germline CDR1 MRHNA, CDR2 SNTAGT. TCRdb re-called the 5' RACE reads and shows each CDR3 protein once, DNA omitted. Recorded for this sample: over 110,000 distinct CDR3 sequences. Material: blood. This chain joins TRBV6-4 and TRBJ2-3; TCRdb reports TRBD1, a call that lacks DNA to check it against. This TCR derives from a human donor with ulcerative colitis or Crohn's disease, or a healthy co-twin of an affected twin (not recorded which). Here the CDR3 reads CASSLGGTRGTDTQYF.